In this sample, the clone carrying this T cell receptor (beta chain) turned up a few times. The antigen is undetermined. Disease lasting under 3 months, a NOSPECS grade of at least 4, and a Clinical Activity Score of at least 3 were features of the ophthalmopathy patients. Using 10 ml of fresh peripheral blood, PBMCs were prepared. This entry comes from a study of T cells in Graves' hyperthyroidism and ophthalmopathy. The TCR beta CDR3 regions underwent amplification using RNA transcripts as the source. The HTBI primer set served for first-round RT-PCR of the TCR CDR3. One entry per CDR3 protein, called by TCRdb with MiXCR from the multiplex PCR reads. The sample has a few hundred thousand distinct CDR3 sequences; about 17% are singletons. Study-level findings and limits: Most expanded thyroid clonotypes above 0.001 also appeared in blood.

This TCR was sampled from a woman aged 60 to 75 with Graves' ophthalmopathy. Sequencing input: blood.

CDR3 amino acids: CASREDSGANVLTF. The CDR3 nucleotides read TGCGCCAGCAGAGAGGACTCTGGGGCCAACGTCCTGACTTTC. The J gene is TRBJ2-6, the V gene TRBV5-1; no clear D gene. CDR1 is SGHRS and CDR2 is YFSETQ in the germline V gene. The V end lost 5 bases, the J end lost 0 bases, and 6 bases lay between the germline ends. The CDR3 extends over 14 amino acids.